A selection of T cell receptor beta chains follows, all from one sample in a study of blood T cell repertoires in COVID-19. The protocol was immunoSEQ multiplex PCR, while the TCRdb copy is restricted to in-frame clones and leaves out a portion. The data hold about 150,000 clones, with approximately 85% observed a single time. Sequencing input: peripheral blood. The receptors derive from a man older than 75 with COVID-19, enrolled during active disease. The CDR3 runs from the conserved cysteine through the conserved F or W. The D gene is left open where the match is weak. Clone size is given for some rows only: seen once, a few or many times, or a class if the clone is expanded.

j_gene | abundance | v_gene | d_gene | CDR3aa | CDR3nt
TRBJ1-5 | NA | TRBV6-2/TRBV6-3 | TRBD1 | CASSQGTGRLNQPQHF | TGTGCCAGCAGTCAAGGGACAGGCCGACTCAATCAGCCCCAGCATTTT
TRBJ2-3 | NA | TRBV29-1 | NA | CSVEDRRGGGTDTQYF | TGCAGCGTTGAAGATCGAAGGGGGGGAGGCACAGATACGCAGTATTTT
TRBJ2-7 | NA | TRBV3-1/TRBV3-2 | NA | CASSKNAGGYYEQYF | TGTGCCAGCAGCAAAAATGCAGGGGGGTACTACGAGCAGTACTTC
TRBJ1-5 | once | TRBV2 | NA | CASSAGHASNQPQHF | TGTGCCAGCAGTGCGGGACACGCAAGCAATCAGCCCCAGCATTTT
TRBJ2-7 | once | TRBV28 | TRBD1 | CATYRGTPYEQYF | TGTGCCACCTACAGGGGGACCCCATACGAGCAGTACTTC
TRBJ1-4 | NA | TRBV27 | TRBD1 | CASSPKAGQANEKLFF | TGTGCCAGCAGTCCAAAGGCGGGACAGGCAAATGAAAAACTGTTTTTT
TRBJ1-5 | NA | TRBV2 | NA | CASSEAGDQPQHF | TGTGCCAGCAGTGAGGCAGGGGATCAGCCCCAGCATTTT
TRBJ1-2 | NA | TRBV28 | TRBD1 | CASSSRDRVLYGYTF | TGTGCCAGCAGCAGCCGGGACAGGGTTCTCTATGGCTACACCTTC
TRBJ2-3 | NA | TRBV6-5 | TRBD1 | CATRDRGTDTQYF | TGTGCCACCCGGGACAGGGGCACAGATACGCAGTATTTT
TRBJ1-2 | NA | TRBV11-2 | NA | CASSLGTQYGYTF | TGTGCCAGCAGCTTAGGGACTCAATATGGCTACACCTTC
TRBJ1-5 | NA | TRBV19 | TRBD1 | CASQPGQGAHQPQHF | TGTGCCAGCCAGCCGGGACAGGGGGCGCATCAGCCCCAGCATTTT
TRBJ2-1 | NA | TRBV18 | NA | CASSPSDRFFSYNEQFF | TGTGCCAGCTCACCCTCGGACAGATTCTTCTCCTACAATGAGCAGTTCTTC
TRBJ1-1 | NA | TRBV14 | NA | CASSQSRASEAFF | TGTGCCAGCAGCCAAAGTCGGGCTAGCGAAGCTTTCTTT
TRBJ2-2 | NA | TRBV5-1 | NA | CASSLDAGRNTGELFF | TGCGCCAGCAGCTTGGACGCGGGACGGAACACCGGGGAGCTGTTTTTT
TRBJ2-5 | once | TRBV18 | TRBD1 | CASSRGQGQETQYF | TGTGCCAGCTCCCGCGGACAGGGGCAAGAGACCCAGTACTTC
TRBJ2-3 | NA | TRBV5-5 | TRBD2 | CASSLGVAGAPSTDTQYF | TGTGCCAGCAGCCTCGGGGTAGCGGGGGCCCCTAGCACAGATACGCAGTATTTT
TRBJ1-1 | NA | TRBV19 | NA | CASSRGRGTEAFF | TGTGCCAGTAGTAGGGGGCGAGGCACTGAAGCTTTCTTT
TRBJ1-5 | once | TRBV6-5 | TRBD1 | CASRSTRDRNQPQHF | TGTGCCAGCAGATCCACCCGGGACAGAAATCAGCCCCAGCATTTT
TRBJ1-1 | NA | TRBV5-6 | TRBD1 | CASSLTGTGETFF | TGTGCCAGCAGCCTCACCGGGACAGGCGAGACTTTCTTT
TRBJ1-1 | NA | TRBV6-4 | NA | CASSYLLGGRVTEAFF | TGTGCCAGCAGTTATCTTTTGGGGGGGCGAGTCACTGAAGCTTTCTTT
TRBJ2-3 | NA | TRBV3-1/TRBV3-2 | NA | CASSQSAGSYLTDTQYF | TGTGCCAGCAGCCAATCCGCGGGGTCCTACCTCACAGATACGCAGTATTTT
TRBJ1-2 | NA | TRBV4-2 | NA | CASSQEPQGNYGYTF | TGTGCCAGCAGCCAAGAGCCACAGGGCAACTATGGCTACACCTTC
TRBJ1-2 | few | TRBV3-1/TRBV3-2 | NA | CASSQVSMNGYTF | TGTGCCAGCAGCCAAGTAAGCATGAATGGCTACACCTTC
TRBJ2-1 | NA | TRBV3-1/TRBV3-2 | TRBD2 | CASSQPGLAGDSQFF | TGTGCCAGCAGCCAACCGGGACTAGCGGGGGACTCGCAGTTCTTC
TRBJ1-5 | NA | TRBV6-5 | TRBD1 | CASSPTGPNQPQHF | TGTGCCAGCAGTCCGACAGGGCCCAATCAGCCCCAGCATTTT
TRBJ2-7 | NA | TRBV7-3 | TRBD1 | CASSFDREGEQYF | TGTGCCAGCAGTTTTGACAGGGAAGGCGAGCAGTACTTC
TRBJ1-1 | NA | TRBV9 | NA | CASSVQGNTEAFF | TGTGCCAGCAGCGTGCAGGGGAACACTGAAGCTTTCTTT
TRBJ1-6 | NA | TRBV18 | NA | CASSPIDSANSPLHF | TGTGCCAGCTCACCGATTGACAGCGCTAATTCACCCCTCCACTTT
TRBJ2-1 | NA | TRBV4-1 | NA | CASSQDTDRYNEQFF | TGCGCCAGCAGCCAAGATACGGACAGATACAATGAGCAGTTCTTC
TRBJ1-3 | NA | TRBV6-5 | TRBD1 | CASTFRGGGTIYF | TGTGCCAGCACCTTCCGAGGGGGCGGCACCATATATTTT
TRBJ1-6 | NA | TRBV2 | NA | CASTEGFDSPLHF | TGTGCCAGCACGGAGGGCTTCGATTCACCCCTCCACTTT
TRBJ1-3 | NA | TRBV6-6 | NA | CASSRDILSGNTIYF | TGTGCCAGCAGCCGGGACATTTTATCTGGAAACACCATATATTTT
TRBJ1-2 | NA | TRBV5-6 | NA | CASSGRRLREKYGYTF | TGTGCCAGCAGTGGACGCCGCCTCCGGGAGAAGTATGGCTACACCTTC
TRBJ1-6 | NA | TRBV5-5 | TRBD1 | CASSWGTGANSPLHF | TGTGCCAGCAGCTGGGGGACAGGAGCGAATTCACCCCTCCACTTT
TRBJ2-7 | NA | TRBV5-5 | TRBD1 | CASSLAGQAVGEQYF | TGTGCCAGCAGCTTGGCGGGACAGGCGGTCGGCGAGCAGTACTTC
TRBJ2-1 | NA | TRBV6-5 | TRBD1 | CASSPQGAHNEQFF | TGTGCCAGCAGCCCACAGGGGGCCCACAATGAGCAGTTCTTC
TRBJ2-2 | NA | TRBV11-2 | NA | CASSLDWGPGELFF | TGTGCCAGCAGCTTAGATTGGGGGCCCGGGGAGCTGTTTTTT
TRBJ1-2 | NA | TRBV11-3 | NA | CASSLGQNYGYTF | TGTGCCAGCAGCTTAGGACAGAACTATGGCTACACCTTC
TRBJ2-7 | NA | TRBV29-1 | TRBD1 | CSVLLLDRGYEQYF | TGCAGCGTCCTTCTGCTGGACAGGGGATACGAGCAGTACTTC
TRBJ1-5 | NA | TRBV4-1 | NA | CASSPLGEQPQHF | TGCGCCAGCAGCCCCCTAGGGGAACAGCCCCAGCATTTT
TRBJ1-1 | NA | TRBV28 | NA | CASSFPTRQVLSTNTEAFF | TGTGCCAGCAGTTTCCCCACAAGACAGGTTCTGTCTACGAACACTGAAGCTTTCTTT
TRBJ1-1 | once | TRBV5-1 | NA | CASGPTGGRRTEAFF | TGCGCCAGCGGGCCGACCGGGGGGCGTCGAACTGAAGCTTTCTTT
TRBJ1-1 | NA | TRBV29-1 | TRBD1 | CSVDRGVRGSTEAFF | TGCAGCGTAGACAGGGGAGTGAGAGGTAGCACTGAAGCTTTCTTT
TRBJ1-5 | NA | TRBV12-3/TRBV12-4 | TRBD1 | CASRQGALQPQHF | TGTGCCAGCAGACAGGGGGCCCTACAGCCCCAGCATTTT
TRBJ1-2 | NA | TRBV14 | NA | CASSRGRGFGGYTF | TGTGCCAGCAGCCGCGGTAGGGGCTTCGGAGGCTACACCTTC
TRBJ2-5 | NA | TRBV5-1 | TRBD2 | CASSPTAGLANRSQYF | TGCGCCAGCAGCCCAACGGCCGGACTAGCCAATCGTTCCCAGTACTTC